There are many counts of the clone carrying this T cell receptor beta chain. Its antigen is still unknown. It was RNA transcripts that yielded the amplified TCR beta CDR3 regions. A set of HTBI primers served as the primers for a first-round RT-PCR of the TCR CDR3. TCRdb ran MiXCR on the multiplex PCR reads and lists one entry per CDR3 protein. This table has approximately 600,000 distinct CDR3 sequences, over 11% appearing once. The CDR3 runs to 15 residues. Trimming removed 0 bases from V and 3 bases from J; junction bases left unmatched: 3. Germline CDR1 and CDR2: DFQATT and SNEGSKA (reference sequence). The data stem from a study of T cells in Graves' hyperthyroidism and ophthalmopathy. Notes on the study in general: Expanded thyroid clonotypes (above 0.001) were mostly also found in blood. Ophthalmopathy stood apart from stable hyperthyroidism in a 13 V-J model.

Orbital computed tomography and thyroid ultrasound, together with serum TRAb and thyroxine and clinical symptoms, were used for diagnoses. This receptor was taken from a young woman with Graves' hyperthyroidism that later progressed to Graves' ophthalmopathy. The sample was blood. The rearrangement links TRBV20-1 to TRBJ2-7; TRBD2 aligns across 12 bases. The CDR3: CSARETSGSYYEQYF. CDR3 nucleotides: TGCAGTGCTAGAGAGACTAGCGGGAGTTACTACGAGCAGTACTTC.